The 12 T cell receptor beta chains below all came from one sample that was sequenced in a study of blood T cell repertoires in COVID-19. Sequenced by immunoSEQ multiplex PCR; TCRdb stores in-frame clones only, minus some. The sample has about 72,000 clones; about nine tenths are singletons. Sequences were obtained from peripheral blood. The receptors derive from a man aged 30 to 39 with acute or convalescent COVID-19.

CDR3 sequence reads: CASSPRDRDTQYF. In nucleotides, the CDR3 is TGTGCCAGTAGCCCTAGGGACAGAGATACGCAGTATTTT. The J gene is TRBJ2-3, the V gene TRBV19, with TRBD1 matching 7 bases. The CDR3 runs to 13 residues. Unmatched junction bases numbered 5, after V lost 6 bases and J lost 5 bases. Germline CDR1 is LNHDA and CDR2 is SQIVND (reference sequence).

This clone was found once. The V and J genes are TRBV3-1 (or the pseudogene TRBV3-2) and TRBJ1-5; D not certain. The V and J ends lost 1 base and 2 bases respectively, with 9 bases between them. The CDR3 has 15 amino acids. Germline CDR1 is LGHDT and CDR2 is YNNKEL (reference sequence). CDR3 sequence: CASSQGGSGNQPQHF. In DNA, the CDR3 is TGTGCCAGCAGCCAAGGCGGTTCTGGCAATCAGCCCCAGCATTTT.

The rearrangement links TRBV3-1 (or the pseudogene TRBV3-2) to TRBJ2-1, with 9 bases that match TRBD2. V lost 5 bases to trimming and J lost 4 bases; unmatched junction nucleotides: 9. Germline CDR1 and CDR2: LGHDT and YNNKEL (reference sequence). The CDR3 extends over 16 amino acids. The CDR3 DNA follows: TGTGCCAGCAGCGATAGCGGGAGAAGCCGATACAATGAGCAGTTCTTC. Amino acids: CASSDSGRSRYNEQFF.

Note on this clone: The junction departs from germline at one end; a sequencing error may be responsible. V and J are TRBV7-3 and TRBJ2-7; TRBD2 agrees at 9 bases. Per the germline V gene, CDR1 is SGHTA and CDR2 is FQGTGA. The CDR3 extends over 14 amino acids. CDR3 DNA sequence: TGTGCCAGCAGCTCCTTAGCGGGAGATGCGGTTCGGGACTTC. Amino acids: CASSSLAGDAVRDF. Full variable domain (outside the CDR3, taken from reference TRBV7-3 and TRBJ2-7): GAGVSQTPSNKVTEKGKYVELRCDPISGHTALYWYRQSLGQGPEFLIYFQGTGAADDSGLPNDRFFAVRPEGSVSTLKIQRTERGDSAVYLCASSSLAGDAVRDFGPGTRLTVT.

The rearrangement joins TRBV28 to TRBJ2-1; TRBD1 matches at 10 bases. Trimming removed 2 bases from V and 7 bases from J; junction bases left unmatched: 11. The CDR3 is made up of 17 amino acids. In germline, CDR1 is MDHEN, CDR2 SYDVKM. CDR3 protein: CASSLVDRGNVNNEQFF. The CDR3 DNA follows: TGTGCCAGCAGTTTAGTGGACAGGGGGAATGTCAATAATGAGCAGTTCTTC.

This chain links TRBV7-9 with TRBJ1-3; D is perhaps TRBD1 (5 bases). Germline V CDR1 and CDR2: SEHNR, FQNEAQ (reference sequence). Trimming pared 5 bases from V and 2 bases from J, leaving 10 bases between. The CDR3 totals 14 residues. For the CDR3, the DNA is TGTGCCAGCAGCCTGCGGGGGGCTGGAAACACCATATATTTT. Its protein product is CASSLRGAGNTIYF.

The chain carries TRBV28 and TRBJ2-7; D unresolved. Between the trimmed V and J ends, which lost 6 bases and 5 bases, there was a span of 11 bases. CDR1 and CDR2 from the germline V gene are MDHEN and SYDVKM. CDR3 length: 12 residues. The CDR3 loop reads CASSPGINEQYF. In nucleotides, the CDR3 is TGTGCCAGCAGCCCAGGTATTAACGAGCAGTACTTC. Combining the CDR3 with reference TRBV28 and TRBJ2-7 gives the whole variable domain DVKVTQSSRYLVKRTGEKVFLECVQDMDHENMFWYRQDPGLGLRLIYFSYDVKMKEKGDIPEGYSVSREKKERFSLILESASTNQTSMYLCASSPGINEQYFGPGTRLTVT.

The CDR3 loop reads CASSPRGDRSLFGIEKLFF. The CDR3 region has the DNA TGTGCCAGCTCACCACGCGGGGACAGGAGCCTTTTTGGTATTGAAAAACTGTTTTTT. The V gene is TRBV18, the J gene TRBJ1-4, with 8 bases aligning to TRBD1. There are 19 residues in the CDR3. Germline V gene sequence: CDR1 KGHSH, CDR2 LQKENI. J lost 7 bases, V lost 1 base, and 17 bases had no gene match.

V usage is TRBV28 and J usage is TRBJ2-7; TRBD2 is a possible D gene (5 bases). V was cut by 4 bases and J by 6 bases, with 19 bases left in between. The CDR3 spans 15 residues. Germline V lookup: CDR1 MDHEN, CDR2 SYDVKM. The CDR3 nucleotides read TGTGCCAGCAGTTCGCCGGGAATCCGGGTGGGCGAGCAGTACTTC. This gives the protein CASSSPGIRVGEQYF. Combining the CDR3 with reference TRBV28 and TRBJ2-7 gives the whole variable domain DVKVTQSSRYLVKRTGEKVFLECVQDMDHENMFWYRQDPGLGLRLIYFSYDVKMKEKGDIPEGYSVSREKKERFSLILESASTNQTSMYLCASSSPGIRVGEQYFGPGTRLTVT.

V is TRBV7-2 and J is TRBJ2-1, with TRBD2 identical over 11 bases. The CDR3 has 15 residues. V lost 4 bases and J lost 6; bases outside the gene matches: 5. From germline, CDR1 is SGHTA and CDR2 FQGNSA. The CDR3 nucleotides read TGTGCCAGCAGCTCGACGACTAGCGGGGCCAATGAGCAGTTCTTC. Protein sequence: CASSSTTSGANEQFF.

The chain employs TRBV27 and TRBJ1-5; D ambiguous. Germline V CDR1 and CDR2: MNHEY, SMNVEV (reference sequence). The CDR3 totals 15 residues. V lost 3 bases, J lost 3 bases, and 12 bases lay in between. Here the CDR3 DNA reads TGTGCCAGCAGTTTTTCAGGCAGCTACAATCAGCCCCAGCATTTT. Encoded protein: CASSFSGSYNQPQHF.

The V gene is TRBV12-3 or TRBV12-4, the J gene TRBJ2-1, with 8 nucleotides matching TRBD2. This CDR3 has 13 residues. V shed 4 bases, J shed 9 bases, and the junction held 5 bases outside the gene matches. Written as DNA, the CDR3 is TGTGCCAGCAGTTCCAGCGGGAGTGTTGAGCAGTTCTTC. It encodes CASSSSGSVEQFF.